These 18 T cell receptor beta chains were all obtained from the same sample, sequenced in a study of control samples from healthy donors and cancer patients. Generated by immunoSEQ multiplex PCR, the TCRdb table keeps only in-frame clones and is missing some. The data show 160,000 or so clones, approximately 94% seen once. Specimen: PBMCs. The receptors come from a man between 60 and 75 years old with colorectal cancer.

The CDR3 DNA reads TGCGCCAGCAGCTTGTGGGGACAGGCAGCCGGGGAGCTGTTTTTT. Its translation: CASSLWGQAAGELFF. This chain links TRBV5-1 with TRBJ2-2; TRBD1 matches 8 bases. V gave up 1 base and J gave up 6 bases; unmatched junction bases: 5. The length of the CDR3 is 15 residues. CDR1 SGHRS and CDR2 YFSETQ come from the germline V gene.

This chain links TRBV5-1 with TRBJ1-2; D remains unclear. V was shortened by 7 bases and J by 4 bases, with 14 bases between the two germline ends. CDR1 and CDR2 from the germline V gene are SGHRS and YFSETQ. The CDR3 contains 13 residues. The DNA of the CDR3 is TGCGCCAGCCTCCCGGACGGAGGCTATGGCTACACCTTC. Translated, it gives CASLPDGGYGYTF.

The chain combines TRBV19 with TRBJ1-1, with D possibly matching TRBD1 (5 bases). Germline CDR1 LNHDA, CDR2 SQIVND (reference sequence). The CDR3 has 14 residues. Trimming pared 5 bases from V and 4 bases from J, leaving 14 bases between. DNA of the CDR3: TGTGCCAGTAGTCATGAGGGGCTGAGCACTGAAGCTTTCTTT. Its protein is CASSHEGLSTEAFF. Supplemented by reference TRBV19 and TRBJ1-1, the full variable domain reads DGGITQSPKYLFRKEGQNVTLSCEQNLNHDAMYWYRQDPGQGLRLIYYSQIVNDFQKGDIAEGYSVSREKKESFPLTVTSAQKNPTAFYLCASSHEGLSTEAFFGQGTRLTVV.

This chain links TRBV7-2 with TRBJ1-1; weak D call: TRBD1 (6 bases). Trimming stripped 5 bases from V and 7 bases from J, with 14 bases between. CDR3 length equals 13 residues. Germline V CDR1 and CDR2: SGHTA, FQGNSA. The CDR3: CASSARGANEAFF. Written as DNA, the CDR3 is TGTGCCAGCAGCGCACGGGGGGCTAATGAAGCTTTCTTT.

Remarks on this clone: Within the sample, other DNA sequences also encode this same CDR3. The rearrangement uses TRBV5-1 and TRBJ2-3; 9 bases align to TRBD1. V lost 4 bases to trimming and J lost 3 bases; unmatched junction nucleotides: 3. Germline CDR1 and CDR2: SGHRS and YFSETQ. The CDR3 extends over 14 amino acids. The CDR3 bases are TGCGCCAGCAGCCCAGGACAGGGGACAGATACGCAGTATTTT. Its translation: CASSPGQGTDTQYF. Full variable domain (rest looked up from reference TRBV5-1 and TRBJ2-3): KAGVTQTPRYLIKTRGQQVTLSCSPISGHRSVSWYQQTPGQGLQFLFEYFSETQRNKGNFPGRFSGRQFSNSRSEMNVSTLELGDSALYLCASSPGQGTDTQYFGPGTRLTVL.

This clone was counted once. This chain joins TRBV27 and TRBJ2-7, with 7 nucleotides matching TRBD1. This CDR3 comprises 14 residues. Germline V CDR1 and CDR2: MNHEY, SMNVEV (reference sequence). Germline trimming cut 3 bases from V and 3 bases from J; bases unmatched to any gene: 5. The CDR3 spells CASSFYRDSYEQYF. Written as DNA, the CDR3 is TGTGCCAGCAGTTTTTACCGGGACAGCTACGAGCAGTACTTC.

In DNA, the CDR3 is TGTGCCAGCAGCTCGCAACTAGCGGGAGTACAAGAGACCCAGTACTTC. This gives the protein CASSSQLAGVQETQYF. The rearrangement uses TRBV5-6 and TRBJ2-5; 11 positions agree with TRBD2. The CDR3 has 16 amino acids. J gave up 2 bases and V 3 bases, and 6 bases lay outside the gene matches. The germline CDR1 and CDR2 sequences are SGHDT and YYEEEE.

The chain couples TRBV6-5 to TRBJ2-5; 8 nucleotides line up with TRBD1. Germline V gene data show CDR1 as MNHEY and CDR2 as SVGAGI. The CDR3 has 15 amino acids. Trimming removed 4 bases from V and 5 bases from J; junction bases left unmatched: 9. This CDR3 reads CASSSADRVGETQYF. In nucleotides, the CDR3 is TGTGCCAGCAGTTCCGCGGACAGGGTCGGGGAGACCCAGTACTTC.

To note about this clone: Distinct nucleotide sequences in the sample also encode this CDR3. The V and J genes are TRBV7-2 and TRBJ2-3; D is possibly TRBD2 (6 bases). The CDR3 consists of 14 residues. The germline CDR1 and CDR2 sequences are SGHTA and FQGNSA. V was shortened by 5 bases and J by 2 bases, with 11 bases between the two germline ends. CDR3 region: CASSPRGSTDTQYF. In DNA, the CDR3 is TGTGCCAGCAGCCCGCGGGGATCCACAGATACGCAGTATTTT. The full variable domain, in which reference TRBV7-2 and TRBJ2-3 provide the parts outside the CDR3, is GAGVSQSPSNKVTEKGKDVELRCDPISGHTALYWYRQSLGQGLEFLIYFQGNSAPDKSGLPSDRFSAERTGGSVSTLTIQRTQQEDSAVYLCASSPRGSTDTQYFGPGTRLTVL.

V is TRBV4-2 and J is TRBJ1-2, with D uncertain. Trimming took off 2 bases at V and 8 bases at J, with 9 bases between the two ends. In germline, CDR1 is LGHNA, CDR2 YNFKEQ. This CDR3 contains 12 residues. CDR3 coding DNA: TGTGCCAGCAGCCAAATAAGTCGCGGCTACACCTTC. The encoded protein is CASSQISRGYTF.

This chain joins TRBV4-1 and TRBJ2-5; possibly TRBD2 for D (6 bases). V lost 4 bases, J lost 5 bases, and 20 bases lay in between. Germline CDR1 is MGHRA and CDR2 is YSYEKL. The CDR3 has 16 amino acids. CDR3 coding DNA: TGCGCCAGCAGCCCGCGGGACTGGACCCCGGGGGAGACCCAGTACTTC. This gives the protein CASSPRDWTPGETQYF.

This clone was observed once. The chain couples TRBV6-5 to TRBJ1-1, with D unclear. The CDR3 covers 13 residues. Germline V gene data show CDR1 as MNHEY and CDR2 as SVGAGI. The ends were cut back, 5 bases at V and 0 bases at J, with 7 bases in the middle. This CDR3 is CASSPVLNTEAFF. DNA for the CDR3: TGTGCCAGCAGTCCGGTTCTGAACACTGAAGCTTTCTTT.

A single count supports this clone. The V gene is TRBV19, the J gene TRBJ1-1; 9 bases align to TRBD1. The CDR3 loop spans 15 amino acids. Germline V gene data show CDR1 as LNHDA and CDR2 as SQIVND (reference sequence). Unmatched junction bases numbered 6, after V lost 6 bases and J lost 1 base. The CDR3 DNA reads TGTGCCAGTAGCCCACAGGGGGCGGGGAACACTGAAGCTTTCTTT. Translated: CASSPQGAGNTEAFF.

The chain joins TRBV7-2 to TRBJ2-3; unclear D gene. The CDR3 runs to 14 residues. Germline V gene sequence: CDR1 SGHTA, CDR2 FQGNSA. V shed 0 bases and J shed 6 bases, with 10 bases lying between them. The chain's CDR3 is CASSLAARTDTQYF. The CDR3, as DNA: TGTGCCAGCAGCTTAGCCGCCCGTACGGATACGCAGTATTTT.

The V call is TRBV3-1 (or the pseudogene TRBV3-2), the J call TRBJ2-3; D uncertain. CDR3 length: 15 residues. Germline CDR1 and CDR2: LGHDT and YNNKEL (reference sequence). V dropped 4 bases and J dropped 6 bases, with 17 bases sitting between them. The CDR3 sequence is CASSRSSPGRDTQYF. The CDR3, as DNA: TGTGCCAGCAGCCGCTCCAGCCCTGGGCGGGATACGCAGTATTTT.

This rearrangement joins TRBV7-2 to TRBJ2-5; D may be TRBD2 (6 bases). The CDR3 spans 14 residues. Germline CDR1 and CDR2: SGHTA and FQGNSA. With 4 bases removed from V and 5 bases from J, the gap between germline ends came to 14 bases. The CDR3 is CASSSGTGRETQYF. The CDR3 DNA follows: TGTGCCAGCAGCTCCGGAACGGGGAGGGAGACCCAGTACTTC.

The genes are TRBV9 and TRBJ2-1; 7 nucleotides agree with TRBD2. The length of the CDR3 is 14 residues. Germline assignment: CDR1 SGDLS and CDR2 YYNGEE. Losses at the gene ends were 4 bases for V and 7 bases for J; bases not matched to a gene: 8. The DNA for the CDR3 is TGTGCCAGCAGCCCTGGACTTAGCGGGAATGAGCAGTTCTTC. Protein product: CASSPGLSGNEQFF.

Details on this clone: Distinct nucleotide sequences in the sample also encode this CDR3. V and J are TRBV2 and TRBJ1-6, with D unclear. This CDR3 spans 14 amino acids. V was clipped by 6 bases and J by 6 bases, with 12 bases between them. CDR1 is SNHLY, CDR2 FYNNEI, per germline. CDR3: CASRDGQGNSPLHF. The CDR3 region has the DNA TGTGCCAGCAGGGACGGGCAAGGTAATTCACCCCTCCACTTT.